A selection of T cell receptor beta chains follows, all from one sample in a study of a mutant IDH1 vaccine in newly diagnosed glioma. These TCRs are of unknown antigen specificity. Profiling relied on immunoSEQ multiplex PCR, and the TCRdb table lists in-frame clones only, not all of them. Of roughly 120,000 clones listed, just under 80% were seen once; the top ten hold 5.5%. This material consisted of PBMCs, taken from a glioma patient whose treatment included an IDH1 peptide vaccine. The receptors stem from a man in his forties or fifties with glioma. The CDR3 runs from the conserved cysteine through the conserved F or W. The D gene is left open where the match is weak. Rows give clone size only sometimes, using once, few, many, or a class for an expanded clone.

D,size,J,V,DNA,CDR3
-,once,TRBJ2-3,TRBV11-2,TGTGCCAGCAGCTTAGAGCGCGGTGGGGGCACAGATACGCAGTATTTT,CASSLERGGGTDTQYF
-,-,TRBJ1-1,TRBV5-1,TGCGCCAGCAGCTTGCTTGCCAGGAACACTGAAGCTTTCTTT,CASSLLARNTEAFF
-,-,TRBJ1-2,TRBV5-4,TGTGCCAGCAGCTTGGGCCCTTTGAAGGGACTGACCTTC,CASSLGPLKGLTF
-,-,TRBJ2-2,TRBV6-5,TGTGCCAGCAGGCAAGGACAGATGAGCCGGGAGCTGTTTTTT,CASRQGQMSRELFF
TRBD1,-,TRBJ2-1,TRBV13,TGTGCCAGCAGCTCATCCGGGACAGGGCTCTACAATGAGCAGTTCTTC,CASSSSGTGLYNEQFF
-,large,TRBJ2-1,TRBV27,TGTGCCAGCAGTTTGGGAGTAAACAATGAGCAGTTCTTC,CASSLGVNNEQFF
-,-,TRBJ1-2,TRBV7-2,TGTGCCAGCAGCTCGCACAGGGAAGGAGACGGCTACACCTTC,CASSSHREGDGYTF
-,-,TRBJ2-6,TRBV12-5,TGTGCTAGTGGGCCGGACCCGGGGGCCAACGTCCTGACTTTC,CASGPDPGANVLTF
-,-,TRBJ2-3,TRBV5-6,TGTGCCAGCAGCTTGGGGGGATGGGGCCTGACAGATACGCAGTATTTT,CASSLGGWGLTDTQYF
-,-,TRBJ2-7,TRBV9,TGTGCCAGCAGCCCCACCGGCAGGGGCACAGACTACGAGCAGTACTTC,CASSPTGRGTDYEQYF